Presented here are 5 T cell receptor beta chains from one specimen sequenced in a study of blood T cell repertoires in COVID-19. Profiled with immunoSEQ multiplex PCR; TCRdb holds only in-frame clones, not every one. The sample holds around 280,000 clones, 75% to 90% seen once. Specimen: peripheral blood. The receptor set was obtained from a woman aged 25 to 39 who had recovered from COVID-19.

The genes are TRBV3-1 (or the pseudogene TRBV3-2) and TRBJ2-1; unclear D gene. V was clipped by 2 bases and J by 3 bases, with 20 bases between them. This CDR3 is 18 amino acids long. From germline, CDR1 is LGHDT and CDR2 YNNKEL (reference sequence). The CDR3 DNA sequence: TGTGCCAGCAGCCAATATTCAACAGCTACGGCCATCTACAATGAGCAGTTCTTC. Its protein product is CASSQYSTATAIYNEQFF.

V usage is TRBV15 and J usage is TRBJ1-4; D possibly corresponds to TRBD1 (6 bases). From germline, CDR1 is LNHNV and CDR2 YYDKDF (reference sequence). V lost 1 base and J 8 bases, leaving 17 bases between the germline ends. The CDR3 has 16 residues. This CDR3 reads CATSRGNTGMGEKLFF. In nucleotides, the CDR3 is TGTGCCACCAGCAGAGGAAATACAGGGATGGGAGAAAAACTGTTTTTT.

This clone was counted once. The chain carries TRBV5-4 and TRBJ2-1; TRBD2 agrees at 11 bases. CDR1 is SGHNT and CDR2 is YYREEE in the germline V gene (reference sequence). J was trimmed by 6 bases and V by 0 bases; bases with no gene match: 2. This CDR3 contains 15 residues. CDR3 DNA sequence: TGTGCCAGCAGCTTGGCACTAGCGGGGGCCAATGAGCAGTTCTTC. Its translation is CASSLALAGANEQFF. Full variable domain (missing parts from reference TRBV5-4 and TRBJ2-1): ETGVTQSPTHLIKTRGQQVTLRCSSQSGHNTVSWYQQALGQGPQFIFQYYREEENGRGNFPPRFSGLQFPNYSSELNVNALELDDSALYLCASSLALAGANEQFFGPGTRLTVL.

This sequence joins TRBV6-4 and TRBJ2-5; 10 bases are shared with TRBD2. The germline gives CDR1 MRHNA, CDR2 SNTAGT. The CDR3 length is 16 residues. V shed 3 bases, J shed 4 bases, and the junction held 8 bases outside the gene matches. CDR3 sequence reads: CASSEPSGGARETQYF. For the CDR3, the DNA is TGTGCCAGCAGTGAACCCAGCGGGGGGGCTAGAGAGACCCAGTACTTC.

The genes are TRBV7-9 and TRBJ2-1; 12 bases match TRBD2. In germline, CDR1 is SEHNR, CDR2 FQNEAQ (reference sequence). This CDR3 spans 18 amino acids. J lost 5 bases, V lost 5 bases, and 13 bases had no gene match. In nucleotides, the CDR3 is TGTGCCAGCAGCCCTCTCAGGACTAGCGGGGTTGCCAACAATGAGCAGTTCTTC. Protein: CASSPLRTSGVANNEQFF.